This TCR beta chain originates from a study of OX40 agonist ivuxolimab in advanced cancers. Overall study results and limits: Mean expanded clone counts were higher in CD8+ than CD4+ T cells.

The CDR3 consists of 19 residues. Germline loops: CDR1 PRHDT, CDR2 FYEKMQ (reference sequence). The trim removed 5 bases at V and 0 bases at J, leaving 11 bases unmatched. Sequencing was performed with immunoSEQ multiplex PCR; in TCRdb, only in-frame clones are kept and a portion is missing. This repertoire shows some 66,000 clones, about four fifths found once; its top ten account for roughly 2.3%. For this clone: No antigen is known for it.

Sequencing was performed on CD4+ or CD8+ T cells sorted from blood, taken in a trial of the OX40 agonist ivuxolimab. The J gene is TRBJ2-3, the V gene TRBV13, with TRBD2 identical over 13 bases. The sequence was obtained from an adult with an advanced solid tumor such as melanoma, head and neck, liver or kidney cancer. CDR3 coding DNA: TGTGCCAGCAGCCGGAGGTCACTAGCGGGAGGGCTTAGCACAGATACGCAGTATTTT. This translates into CASSRRSLAGGLSTDTQYF.